Listed below are T cell receptor beta chains from one sample, sequenced in a study of shared clonotypes between healthy human individuals. Only in-frame clones appear in the TCRdb table, and some are missing; sequencing was by immunoSEQ multiplex PCR. The sample holds 2,500,000 or so clones, 93% seen once. Input material: naive CD4+ T cells from PBMCs. The receptors here all came from a man in his late teens or twenties in good health. Some clones in this sample may be carry-over from other donors' samples. Each CDR3 is given with its conserved first and last residue. Fields, in order: J gene, D gene, clone size, V gene, CDR3 DNA, CDR3 protein. The D gene is left open where the match is weak. Rows may omit the clone size; those that give it use once, few, many or a size class.

J: TRBJ1-1
D: -
size: -
V: TRBV5-4
DNA: TGTGCCAGCAGCTTGATGGGACGCACTGAAGCTTTCTTT
CDR3: CASSLMGRTEAFF

J: TRBJ1-5
D: -
size: -
V: TRBV7-2
DNA: TGTGCCAGCAGCTTCGGACAGCTAGATCAGCCCCAGCATTTT
CDR3: CASSFGQLDQPQHF

J: TRBJ1-1
D: -
size: -
V: TRBV2
DNA: TGTGCCAGCAGCGAAGGCCGGGAAGCTTTCTTT
CDR3: CASSEGREAFF

J: TRBJ2-6
D: TRBD2
size: -
V: TRBV30
DNA: TGTGCCTGGCTCCGGGGGGGTGGGGCCAACGTCCTGACTTTC
CDR3: CAWLRGGGANVLTF

J: TRBJ2-2
D: -
size: -
V: TRBV18
DNA: TGTGCCAGCTCACCACGGAGGGCGACCGGGGAGCTGTTTTTT
CDR3: CASSPRRATGELFF

J: TRBJ1-2
D: -
size: -
V: TRBV28
DNA: TGTGCCAGCAGTTTCCGCAGGCCTAACTATGGCTACACCTTC
CDR3: CASSFRRPNYGYTF

J: TRBJ2-7
D: -
size: -
V: TRBV27
DNA: TGTGCCAGCAGTTTCAAGGGACTCTCCTACGAGCAGTACTTC
CDR3: CASSFKGLSYEQYF

J: TRBJ1-2
D: -
size: once
V: TRBV7-9
DNA: TGTGCCAGCAGCTCCTCGGGTGGCTACACCTTC
CDR3: CASSSSGGYTF

J: TRBJ1-2
D: -
size: -
V: TRBV5-8
DNA: TGTGCCAGCAGCTTGCGGGGGTACGGCTACACCTTC
CDR3: CASSLRGYGYTF

J: TRBJ2-4
D: -
size: -
V: TRBV4-3
DNA: TGCGCCAGCAGCCAAGATCTAGGTTTTGCGAGGGGGGACATTCAGTACTTC
CDR3: CASSQDLGFARGDIQYF

J: TRBJ2-7
D: -
size: once
V: TRBV28
DNA: TGTGCCAGCATGACGGGGGCCTACGAGCAGTACTTC
CDR3: CASMTGAYEQYF

J: TRBJ2-2
D: -
size: -
V: TRBV5-4
DNA: TGTGCCAGCAGCTTGGTCCCCGGCGGGAACCCGAACACCGGGGAGCTGTTTTTT
CDR3: CASSLVPGGNPNTGELFF

J: TRBJ2-7
D: -
size: -
V: TRBV5-5
DNA: TGTGCCAGCGGGGCGACAAACTCCTACGAGCAGTACTTC
CDR3: CASGATNSYEQYF

J: TRBJ2-3
D: -
size: -
V: TRBV7-9
DNA: TGTGCCAGCAGCCCCCGGCTCGGGGATAGCACAGATACGCAGTATTTT
CDR3: CASSPRLGDSTDTQYF

J: TRBJ2-1
D: -
size: -
V: TRBV11-2
DNA: TGTGCCAGCAGTTTGGGGCTAGCCTCCTACAATGAGCAGTTCTTC
CDR3: CASSLGLASYNEQFF

J: TRBJ2-1
D: TRBD2
size: -
V: TRBV2
DNA: TGTGCCAGCAGGGGCCTAGCGGGAGCTAATGAGCAGTTCTTC
CDR3: CASRGLAGANEQFF

J: TRBJ1-1
D: -
size: few
V: TRBV2
DNA: TGTGCCAGCACTGGCGACAGGAACACTGAAGCTTTCTTT
CDR3: CASTGDRNTEAFF

J: TRBJ2-1
D: -
size: once
V: TRBV11-1
DNA: TGTGCCAGCAGCCCACTTGGGATGCTAGGGTTCAATGAGCAGTTCTTC
CDR3: CASSPLGMLGFNEQFF

J: TRBJ2-3
D: TRBD2
size: once
V: TRBV5-1
DNA: TGCGCCAGCAGCCGGACTAGCGGGAGAGCGGTAGATACGCAGTATTTT
CDR3: CASSRTSGRAVDTQYF

J: TRBJ2-7
D: -
size: -
V: TRBV7-2
DNA: TGTGCCAGCAGCTTAGAGTCACGGTACGAGCAGTACTTC
CDR3: CASSLESRYEQYF

J: TRBJ1-1
D: -
size: -
V: TRBV14
DNA: TGTGCCAGCAGCCAAGTTGGGGGTGTGGGCACTGAAGCTTTCTTT
CDR3: CASSQVGGVGTEAFF

J: TRBJ1-5
D: -
size: -
V: TRBV25-1
DNA: TGTGCCAGCAGTGAATGGGCCAGCAATCAGCCCCAGCATTTT
CDR3: CASSEWASNQPQHF

J: TRBJ1-5
D: TRBD1
size: -
V: TRBV6-6
DNA: TGTGCCAGCAGTTCAGGACAGGGTCGTACCGAACCCCAGCATTTT
CDR3: CASSSGQGRTEPQHF

J: TRBJ1-2
D: -
size: -
V: TRBV15
DNA: TGTGCCACCAGCGATCCGGGCTATGGCTACACCTTC
CDR3: CATSDPGYGYTF

J: TRBJ2-7
D: -
size: -
V: TRBV21-1
DNA: TGTGCCAGCAGCGAACCCCGACACGAGCAGTACTTC
CDR3: CASSEPRHEQYF

J: TRBJ1-4
D: -
size: once
V: TRBV6-1
DNA: TGTGCCAGCAGCACCCGGAAGACAACTAATGAAAAACTGTTTTTT
CDR3: CASSTRKTTNEKLFF

J: TRBJ1-5
D: -
size: -
V: TRBV7-9
DNA: TGTGCCAGCAGCTCCTATGGGGGGCCGGTTAGCAATCAGCCCCAGCATTTT
CDR3: CASSSYGGPVSNQPQHF

J: TRBJ1-2
D: -
size: -
V: TRBV14
DNA: TGTGCCAGCAGCCGAGTGACCGCTAACTATGGCTACACCTTC
CDR3: CASSRVTANYGYTF

J: TRBJ2-5
D: -
size: -
V: TRBV11-1
DNA: TGTGCCAGCAGCCACCTATGGGAGACCCAGTACTTC
CDR3: CASSHLWETQYF

J: TRBJ2-7
D: -
size: -
V: TRBV28
DNA: TGTGCCAGCAGTTTATTTAGGCTACGGGACACTCTACCTGGCTCCTACGAGCAGTACTTC
CDR3: CASSLFRLRDTLPGSYEQYF

J: TRBJ2-2
D: TRBD2
size: -
V: TRBV11-2
DNA: TGTGCCAGCAGCTTACGGCGGGAGAGTTTGTACGGGGAGCTGTTTTTT
CDR3: CASSLRRESLYGELFF

J: TRBJ2-3
D: TRBD1
size: -
V: TRBV15
DNA: TGTGCCACCGGGACCTGGACAGGGGGGACAGATACGCAGTATTTT
CDR3: CATGTWTGGTDTQYF

J: TRBJ1-3
D: -
size: -
V: TRBV28
DNA: TGTGCCAGCAGTTACGCAGGGAGCTCTGGAAACACCATATATTTT
CDR3: CASSYAGSSGNTIYF

J: TRBJ2-3
D: -
size: -
V: TRBV7-3
DNA: TGTGCCAGCAGCTTAAACAGAGGCACAGATACGCAGTATTTT
CDR3: CASSLNRGTDTQYF

J: TRBJ2-3
D: -
size: -
V: TRBV25-1
DNA: TGTGCCAGCAGTAGCCCACCCCCGGGGGAAGATACGCAGTATTTT
CDR3: CASSSPPPGEDTQYF

J: TRBJ1-4
D: -
size: -
V: TRBV5-1
DNA: TGCGCCAGCAGCTTGATGGGCTCTAATGAAAAACTGTTTTTT
CDR3: CASSLMGSNEKLFF

J: TRBJ2-2
D: -
size: -
V: TRBV21-1
DNA: TGTGCCAGCAGCATCCCCGGGACTAGCGGGTCCGGGGAGCTGTTTTTT
CDR3: CASSIPGTSGSGELFF

J: TRBJ2-7
D: TRBD1
size: -
V: TRBV5-1
DNA: TGCGCCAGCAGCTACCCCGGGACAGGCTCCTACGAGCAGTACTTC
CDR3: CASSYPGTGSYEQYF

J: TRBJ1-6
D: TRBD1
size: -
V: TRBV5-1
DNA: TGCGCCAGCAGCGGCGACAGGGTCGGCATCAATTCACCCCTCCACTTT
CDR3: CASSGDRVGINSPLHF

J: TRBJ1-1
D: TRBD1
size: -
V: TRBV28
DNA: TGTGCCAGCAGTCCGAGGACAGGGGGCGTCTCTGAAGCTTTCTTT
CDR3: CASSPRTGGVSEAFF

J: TRBJ2-7
D: TRBD2
size: -
V: TRBV6-5
DNA: TGTGCCAGTCAGAGCGGGAGGGAAGCCTACGAGCAGTACTTC
CDR3: CASQSGREAYEQYF

J: TRBJ2-5
D: -
size: -
V: TRBV5-1
DNA: TGCGCCAGCAGCTTCTTCGCGGAGACCCAGTACTTC
CDR3: CASSFFAETQYF

J: TRBJ2-3
D: -
size: -
V: TRBV5-6
DNA: TGTGCCAGCAGCTTGTCTCCCACGACAGATACGCAGTATTTT
CDR3: CASSLSPTTDTQYF

J: TRBJ2-2
D: -
size: -
V: TRBV19
DNA: TGTGCCAGTACCGCCGTCGGGGGGCGAAAAACCGGGGAGCTGTTTTTT
CDR3: CASTAVGGRKTGELFF

J: TRBJ2-6
D: -
size: -
V: TRBV28
DNA: TGTGCCACCTCATACTGGGAAGGTGGCTCTGGGGCCAACGTCCTGACTTTC
CDR3: CATSYWEGGSGANVLTF

J: TRBJ2-6
D: -
size: -
V: TRBV4-3
DNA: TGCGCCAGCAGCCAACAGGGACCTGGGGCCAACGTCCTGACTTTC
CDR3: CASSQQGPGANVLTF